The next 15 T cell receptor beta chains were all read from a single sample in a study of T cell changes during pregnancy in multiple sclerosis. Here immunoSEQ multiplex PCR was the method, and the copy in TCRdb shows in-frame clones only, minus some. The repertoire holds 30,000 to 45,000 clones, with 85% to 95% as singletons. Sequencing used peripheral blood, obtained before pregnancy. The origin of the receptors is a female donor with multiple sclerosis, enrolled in a pregnancy study.

This chain links TRBV28 with TRBJ2-3, with 13 bases aligning to TRBD2. This CDR3 comprises 16 residues. The V gene end was trimmed by 1 base and the J gene end by 10 bases; junction bases not matched to a gene: 8. CDR1 is MDHEN and CDR2 is SYDVKM in the germline V gene. CDR3 protein: CASSLFGTSGKRAQYF. In nucleotides, the CDR3 is TGTGCCAGCAGTTTATTCGGGACTAGCGGGAAGAGAGCGCAGTATTTT.

This clone was recorded a few times. The chain is built from TRBV30 and TRBJ1-4; D is unclear. Germline-derived CDR1 and CDR2 are GTSNPN and SVGIG (reference sequence). The ends were cut back, 5 bases at V and 8 bases at J, with 15 bases in the middle. CDR3 size: 13 residues. The chain's CDR3 is CAWETRGREKLFF. In nucleotides, the CDR3 is TGTGCCTGGGAGACGAGAGGGAGGGAAAAACTGTTTTTT.

The V and J genes are TRBV6-1 and TRBJ2-1; 8 bases are a match to TRBD2. The germline gives CDR1 MNHNS, CDR2 SASEGT. The CDR3 length is 14 residues. V dropped 8 bases and J dropped 2; count of bases not matched to a gene: 5. The DNA for the CDR3 is TGTGCCAGCTGCCGGGAGGGCCCCTACAATGAGCAGTTCTTC. It specifies CASCREGPYNEQFF.

This chain connects TRBV6-5 to TRBJ2-7, with 9 nucleotides matching TRBD2. The CDR3 runs 14 residues. The J segment lost 1 base and the V segment lost 6 bases, leaving 4 bases of the junction unmatched. The germline V gene has CDR1 MNHEY and CDR2 SVGAGI. The CDR3 sequence is CASRSSGTSYEQYF. CDR3 in DNA: TGTGCCAGCAGATCTAGCGGGACTTCCTACGAGCAGTACTTC.

The rearrangement uses TRBV6-6 and TRBJ2-7; D is possibly TRBD1 (5 bases). Trimming stripped 2 bases from V and 3 bases from J, with 8 bases between. Per the germline V gene, CDR1 is MNHNY and CDR2 is SVGAGI (reference sequence). The CDR3 runs to 13 residues. The CDR3 is CASSYTQGYEQYF. The DNA for the CDR3 is TGTGCCAGCAGTTACACTCAGGGCTACGAGCAGTACTTC.

The chain combines TRBV27 with TRBJ2-6; D is perhaps TRBD2 (6 bases). The germline V gene has CDR1 MNHEY and CDR2 SMNVEV (reference sequence). The CDR3 covers 15 residues. Trimming stripped 3 bases from V and 1 base from J, with 7 bases between. CDR3 nucleotides: TGTGCCAGCAGTTTCGCGGGATCTGGGGCCAACGTCCTGACTTTC. Translated: CASSFAGSGANVLTF.

V is TRBV18 and J is TRBJ1-4, with TRBD1 matching over 10 bases. The trim removed 3 bases at V and 7 bases at J, leaving 8 bases unmatched. Germline CDR1 reads KGHSH; CDR2 reads LQKENI. The CDR3 sequence is 16 residues long. The DNA for the CDR3 is TGTGCCAGCTCACCGTCTTCGGGACAGGGGTTTGAAAAACTGTTTTTT. Its translation is CASSPSSGQGFEKLFF.

V is TRBV18 and J is TRBJ1-2; D is uncertain. Trimming took 1 base from V and 4 from J, leaving 10 bases between them. This CDR3 is built from 14 residues. Looked up from germline, CDR1 is KGHSH and CDR2 is LQKENI. The chain's CDR3 is CASSPQKGGYGYTF. The CDR3 DNA sequence: TGTGCCAGCTCACCACAAAAGGGAGGCTATGGCTACACCTTC.

This clone occurred a few times. V usage is TRBV6-5 and J usage is TRBJ1-1, with TRBD1 matching 7 bases. The length of the CDR3 is 15 residues. In germline, CDR1 is MNHEY, CDR2 SVGAGI. After removal of 6 bases from V and 1 base from J, the junction contained 8 bases not matched to a gene. The CDR3 protein is CASRSFSGGNTEAFF. CDR3 DNA: TGTGCCAGCAGATCGTTTTCAGGGGGGAACACTGAAGCTTTCTTT.

The chain joins TRBV19 to TRBJ2-3, with 8 bases matching TRBD2. This CDR3 region has 15 residues. CDR1 is LNHDA, CDR2 SQIVND, per germline (reference sequence). V shed 3 bases, J shed 6 bases, and the junction held 8 bases outside the gene matches. CDR3 bases: TGTGCCAGTAGTATTCCCGGGAGGGCCCCTGATACGCAGTATTTT. It encodes CASSIPGRAPDTQYF.

V and J are TRBV28 and TRBJ1-2, with D unclear. Trimming stripped 3 bases from V and 2 bases from J, with 7 bases between. The CDR3 is made up of 13 amino acids. Germline lookup yields CDR1 MDHEN and CDR2 SYDVKM. The CDR3 loop is CASSFAGNYGYTF. CDR3 nucleotide sequence: TGTGCCAGCAGTTTTGCGGGGAACTATGGCTACACCTTC.

This chain joins TRBV9 and TRBJ2-4, with 7 nucleotides matching TRBD2. CDR1 and CDR2 (germline): SGDLS, YYNGEE. After removal of 0 bases from V and 7 bases from J, the junction contained 4 bases not matched to a gene. This CDR3 comprises 14 residues. In nucleotides, the CDR3 is TGTGCCAGCAGCGTAGGCGGGAGTGGGAACATTCAGTACTTC. Amino acids: CASSVGGSGNIQYF.

CDR3 nucleotide sequence: TGTGCCAGCAGCGTAGACAGCCAGAACACCGGGGAGCTGTTTTTT. Protein sequence: CASSVDSQNTGELFF. This chain connects TRBV9 to TRBJ2-2, with unresolved D. The ends were cut back, 0 bases at V and 1 base at J, with 7 bases in the middle. The CDR3 consists of 15 residues. Germline CDR1 SGDLS, CDR2 YYNGEE. The variable domain in full, with the rest retrieved from reference TRBV9 and TRBJ2-2, is DSGVTQTPKHLITATGQRVTLRCSPRSGDLSVYWYQQSLDQGLQFLIQYYNGEERAKGNILERFSAQQFPDLHSELNLSSLELGDSALYFCASSVDSQNTGELFFGEGSRLTVL.

A few counts support this clone. The chain carries TRBV10-3 and TRBJ1-2, with TRBD1 as a possible D gene (6 bases). Per germline, CDR1 ENHRY and CDR2 SYGVKD. CDR3 size: 13 residues. Deletions cut 8 bases from V and 2 bases from J, with 12 bases between. The CDR3 region has the DNA TGTGCCATCTCGACTACAGGGAACTATGGCTACACCTTC. Its translation is CAISTTGNYGYTF.

The chain couples TRBV19 to TRBJ2-5; possibly TRBD2 for D (6 bases). Germline V gene lookup returns CDR1 LNHDA and CDR2 SQIVND (reference sequence). The CDR3 covers 14 residues. Trimming cost V 3 bases and J 1 base, with 9 bases left between them. The CDR3 is CASSIRRGQETQYF. The CDR3 DNA reads TGTGCCAGTAGTATCAGGCGGGGCCAAGAGACCCAGTACTTC.